This T cell receptor (beta chain) was sequenced for a study of Tregs in tolerant kidney transplant recipients. Whole-study findings and limits: Activated donor B cell expansion appeared to reveal the most relevant donor-specific TCRbeta repertoire. Findings come from small patient numbers and require larger validation. This study did not directly address biological reproducibility.

Using immunoSEQ multiplex PCR, the repertoire was profiled, and TCRdb retains in-frame clones only, with some absent. This sample has some 60,000 clones, with 80% to 90% found just once. The CDR3 contains 17 residues. The V gene lost 4 bases and the J gene lost 6 bases, with 22 bases spanning the gap. Germline V lookup: CDR1 MGHRA, CDR2 YSYEKL. Comments on this clone: The antigen remains unidentified.

CD4+CD25+CD127- Tregs, CD4+CD25- non-Tregs, CD4 and CD8 cells were sorted. Material for sequencing was CD4+ T cells from blood. This clonotype originated in a human donor in good health. The chain employs TRBV4-1 and TRBJ1-5, with D possibly being TRBD1 (5 bases). CDR3 in amino acids: CASSLYFLTVEGQPQHF. CDR3 in DNA: TGCGCCAGCAGCCTCTATTTTTTGACAGTGGAAGGTCAGCCCCAGCATTTT.